This passage covers 5 T cell receptor beta chains from one sample sequenced in a study of cytomegalovirus exposure and HLA in healthy donors. Both 60 Vbeta primers and 13 Jbeta primers went into the PCR. The table came from immunoSEQ multiplex PCR; TCRdb's copy has only in-frame clones and leaves some out. The table for this sample gives 150,000 or so clones. Source material: PBMCs. The receptors derive from a woman aged 50 to 65 in good health and CMV-seronegative.

This sequence joins TRBV28 and TRBJ2-7; 8 nucleotides agree with TRBD1. The CDR3 consists of 14 residues. CDR1 is MDHEN and CDR2 is SYDVKM in the germline V gene. Trimming cost V 9 bases and J 7 bases; bases outside gene matches: 14. CDR3 DNA: TGTGCCAGTGCCCACGGACAGGGTGTGAGGGAGCAGTACTTC. As protein: CASAHGQGVREQYF.

The J gene is TRBJ1-2, the V gene TRBV6-1; D possibly corresponds to TRBD1 (5 bases). Germline V lookup: CDR1 MNHNS, CDR2 SASEGT. The CDR3 consists of 14 residues. The V and J ends lost 3 bases and 4 bases respectively, with 12 bases between them. The CDR3 loop is CASSEQGSSYGYTF. Written as DNA, the CDR3 is TGTGCCAGCAGTGAGCAGGGATCCAGCTATGGCTACACCTTC.

DNA for the CDR3: TGTGCCAGCAGCTCTACTTTGAATTCACCCCTCCACTTT. This encodes CASSSTLNSPLHF. The V and J genes are TRBV7-2 and TRBJ1-6; D unclear. The CDR3 covers 13 residues. CDR1 is SGHTA and CDR2 is FQGNSA in the germline V gene. V was trimmed by 4 bases and J by 7 bases, leaving 8 bases between them.

The chain is built from TRBV9 and TRBJ2-5; no reliable D call. Deletions cut 4 bases from V and 2 bases from J, with 6 bases between. The V gene's germline CDR1 is SGDLS and CDR2 YYNGEE. The CDR3 loop spans 12 amino acids. CDR3 region: CASSPQQETQYF. DNA for the CDR3: TGTGCCAGCAGCCCACAACAAGAGACCCAGTACTTC. Supplemented by reference TRBV9 and TRBJ2-5, the full variable domain reads DSGVTQTPKHLITATGQRVTLRCSPRSGDLSVYWYQQSLDQGLQFLIQYYNGEERAKGNILERFSAQQFPDLHSELNLSSLELGDSALYFCASSPQQETQYFGPGTRLLVL.

The chain employs TRBV11-2 and TRBJ2-5, with a possible D match to TRBD2 (5 bases). Per germline, CDR1 SGHAT and CDR2 FQNNGV. V lost 3 bases to trimming and J lost 4 bases, with 21 bases between them. The CDR3 runs 17 residues. The CDR3 loop reads CASSFSASRLSSETQYF. Here the CDR3 DNA reads TGTGCCAGCAGCTTTTCGGCTTCCCGACTATCGTCAGAGACCCAGTACTTC.